This T cell receptor beta chain was observed in a study of OX40 agonist ivuxolimab in advanced cancers. Study as a whole: Head and neck, renal cell, melanoma or hepatocellular carcinoma were the cancers that dose-escalation patients had. Notes on the study in general: Near-lowest levels of clonal expansion characterized partial responders at 0.1-3.0 mg/kg. CD8+ T cells were the subset that, on average, had more expanded clones than CD4+.

The data were produced by immunoSEQ multiplex PCR, yet TCRdb's version contains in-frame clones alone and is incomplete. The table lists 65,000 to 100,000 clones, roughly 94% of them singletons. From germline, CDR1 is LNHDA and CDR2 SQIVND (reference sequence). Between the trimmed V and J ends, which lost 5 bases and 3 bases, there was a span of 11 bases. The CDR3 extends over 13 amino acids. In the case of this clone: What it binds is unknown.

The TCR originated in an adult with an advanced solid tumor such as melanoma, head and neck, liver or kidney cancer. Source: CD4+ or CD8+ T cells sorted from blood, taken in a trial of the OX40 agonist ivuxolimab. The rearrangement joins TRBV19 to TRBJ2-7; either TRBD1 or TRBD2 may supply D (5 bases each). As DNA, the CDR3 is TGTGCCAGTAGTCCGGGACCAGACTACGAGCAGTACTTC. It translates to CASSPGPDYEQYF. Variable domain in full (rest from reference TRBV19 and TRBJ2-7): DGGITQSPKYLFRKEGQNVTLSCEQNLNHDAMYWYRQDPGQGLRLIYYSQIVNDFQKGDIAEGYSVSREKKESFPLTVTSAQKNPTAFYLCASSPGPDYEQYFGPGTRLTVT.